The entry that follows covers one T cell receptor (beta chain) sequence. Its antigen is unknown. This CDR3 is 13 amino acids long. V shed 4 bases and J shed 3 bases, with 7 bases lying between them. Germline CDR1 reads KGHSH; CDR2 reads LQKENI. The data stem from a study of T cell responses to AZD1222 COVID-19 vaccine. Points from the study as a whole: A mostly white British donor set with more females was recruited, and clonal diversity was possibly underestimated. At baseline, just a handful of AZD1222 recipients tested seropositive. Repertoire sampling was restricted to post-peak T cell response timepoints.

Data came from immunoSEQ multiplex PCR; TCRdb stores just in-frame clones and leaves some out. The sample records under 150,000 clones, approximately 90% being singletons. Here the sequenced sample was peripheral blood, taken on day 0 of AZD1222 vaccination. The clonotype was recovered from an adult in good health. This chain joins TRBV18 and TRBJ1-3; unclear D gene. In DNA, the CDR3 is TGTGCCAGCTCACAGGGAGGTGGAAACACCATATATTTT. Translated, it gives CASSQGGGNTIYF.